Detailed here is one T cell receptor (beta chain). Clones were sequenced by immunoSEQ multiplex PCR, and TCRdb holds only the in-frame ones, with some missing. There are 2 million to 2.5 million clones in the sample; approximately 96% occur only once, and over 0.1% lies in the top ten. Per the germline V gene, CDR1 is WSHSY and CDR2 is SAAADI. The CDR3 is made up of 12 amino acids. The V and J ends lost 7 bases and 3 bases respectively, with 10 bases between them. This record belongs to a study of shared clonotypes between healthy human individuals. The sequence derives from a young man in good health. The sequenced sample was naive CD4+ T cells sorted from blood. Subset described: CD45RA+ positively selected. The V call is TRBV10-2, the J call TRBJ2-7, with D possibly called TRBD1 or TRBD2 (5 bases each). CDR3 bases: TGCGCCAGCATGGGACGGTACTACGAGCAGTACTTC. Translating it yields CASMGRYYEQYF.